Described below is a single TCR beta chain sequence and its context. The identical CDR3 is also encoded by other nucleotide sequences in the sample. The data originate from a study of shared clonotypes between healthy human individuals. Researchers ran the assay at a deep level. Original analysis: ImmunoSEQ only sent back junction sequences with no quality scores, so filtering was done differently. Clones were read by immunoSEQ multiplex PCR, and TCRdb kept only the in-frame ones, dropping some. That table gives V, J and clone size, and the DNA gave D and trimming. This table has around 1,900,000 clones, 90% to 95% appearing once. CDR1 is SGHNT and CDR2 is YYREEE in the germline V gene (reference sequence). V lost 0 bases and J 1 base, leaving 5 bases between the germline ends. The CDR3 sequence is 13 residues long. Naive CD8 cells lacked CD45RO, underwent positive selection for CCR7 and left out terminally differentiated effector memory CD45RA+ cells.

Sequencing was done on a sample of naive CD8+ T cells from PBMCs. This receptor was taken from a man aged 18 to 29 in good health. Some clones in this sample may be carry-over from other donors' samples. The chain couples TRBV5-4 to TRBJ2-7; D unclear. The CDR3 region has the DNA TGTGCCAGCAGCTTGGAGGGTTCCTACGAGCAGTACTTC. Translated, it gives CASSLEGSYEQYF.